One sample yielded the 22 T cell receptor beta chains listed below, sequenced in a study of blood T cell repertoires in COVID-19. The table came from immunoSEQ multiplex PCR; TCRdb's copy has only in-frame clones and leaves some out. The sample lists 250,000 to 400,000 clones; around 89% were seen once. Sequenced: peripheral blood. The source is a woman in her twenties or thirties with COVID-19, enrolled during active disease.

This sequence joins TRBV13 and TRBJ2-3; D is perhaps TRBD2 (5 bases). CDR1 and CDR2 from the germline V gene are PRHDT and FYEKMQ (reference sequence). The CDR3 spans 16 residues. V was cut by 5 bases and J by 2 bases, with 17 bases left in between. The DNA of the CDR3 is TGTGCCAGCAGCGCCAAGGGCCTAGCCCTCACAGATACGCAGTATTTT. It yields the protein CASSAKGLALTDTQYF.

V gene TRBV7-6 combines with J gene TRBJ2-5; D is perhaps TRBD2 (6 bases). Germline V lookup: CDR1 SGHVS, CDR2 FNYEAQ. Trimming took off 2 bases at V and 1 base at J, with 11 bases between the two ends. The CDR3 contains 15 residues. The DNA of the CDR3 is TGTGCCAGCAGCTTATCCTCGACTAGCCAAGAGACCCAGTACTTC. This gives the protein CASSLSSTSQETQYF.

The V and J genes are TRBV15 and TRBJ1-2; TRBD1 is a possible D gene (5 bases). Germline V gives CDR1 LNHNV, CDR2 YYDKDF (reference sequence). V shed 1 base and J shed 2 bases, with 8 bases lying between them. CDR3 length: 14 residues. DNA of the CDR3: TGTGCCACCAGCAGAGCACGGGGGAACTATGGCTACACCTTC. Amino acid sequence: CATSRARGNYGYTF.

DNA for the CDR3: TGTGCCAGCAGCCCGGGAGGTATCCTCCTAAACATTCAGTACTTC. This codes for CASSPGGILLNIQYF. The chain has TRBV28 and TRBJ2-4, with TRBD2 matching over 7 bases. Unmatched junction bases numbered 11, after V lost 6 bases and J lost 6 bases. The germline V gene has CDR1 MDHEN and CDR2 SYDVKM. This CDR3 is 15 amino acids long.

This clone was picked up one time. CDR3 coding DNA: TGTGCCAGCAGCCTCGGAATCGGGGTTTACAATGAGCAGTTCTTC. Residues: CASSLGIGVYNEQFF. The chain links TRBV7-9 to TRBJ2-1, with D tentatively TRBD2 (5 bases). The CDR3 runs 15 residues. Germline-derived CDR1 and CDR2 are SEHNR and FQNEAQ (reference sequence). V lost 5 bases, J lost 4 bases, and 15 bases lay in between.

The gene calls are TRBV7-2 and TRBJ2-1, with 7 bases identical to TRBD1. J lost 10 bases, V lost 1 base, and 4 bases had no gene match. This CDR3 is 13 amino acids long. Germline-derived CDR1 and CDR2 are SGHTA and FQGNSA. CDR3 sequence: CASSLVIGGEQFF. In DNA, the CDR3 is TGTGCCAGCAGCTTAGTTATAGGGGGCGAGCAGTTCTTC.

The chain combines TRBV5-6 with TRBJ2-4, with 7 bases lining up with TRBD1. In germline, CDR1 is SGHDT, CDR2 YYEEEE. This CDR3 comprises 15 residues. Trimming removed 2 bases from V and 7 bases from J; junction bases left unmatched: 9. CDR3 DNA sequence: TGTGCCAGCAGCTTCAAAAGGGGGCGCGGTAACATTCAGTACTTC. Its protein is CASSFKRGRGNIQYF.

This clone was recorded once. The rearrangement links TRBV7-8 to TRBJ1-3; the D is unclear. CDR1 is SGHVS and CDR2 is FQNEAQ in the germline V gene. The CDR3 length is 13 residues. The V end lost 4 bases, the J end lost 9 bases, and 13 bases lay between the germline ends. The CDR3 here is CASSSTRASTIYF. The CDR3 region has the DNA TGTGCCAGCAGCTCCACTCGTGCGAGCACCATATATTTT.

Note on this clone: The germline gene is not matched at one end of the junction; a read error may be the cause. The chain carries TRBV28 and TRBJ1-5; D is unresolved. The V gene's germline CDR1 is MDHEN and CDR2 SYDVKM. This CDR3 spans 15 amino acids. The CDR3 sequence is CASSLGGSGNLPQHF. Here the CDR3 DNA reads TGTGCCAGCAGTTTAGGAGGTTCAGGAAATCTGCCCCAGCATTTT.

The genes are TRBV6-6 and TRBJ1-2, with D uncertain. V shed 5 bases and J shed 6 bases, with 10 bases lying between them. CDR1 MNHNY and CDR2 SVGAGI come from the germline V gene (reference sequence). This CDR3 is built from 12 residues. For the CDR3, the DNA is TGTGCCAGCAGTCCCAGCGAGGATGGCTACACCTTC. Amino acids: CASSPSEDGYTF.

The chain joins TRBV7-9 to TRBJ1-1, with 9 nucleotides matching TRBD1. Germline CDR1 is SEHNR and CDR2 is FQNEAQ (reference sequence). The CDR3 is 15 amino acids. V gave up 3 bases and J gave up 3 bases; unmatched junction bases: 5. The CDR3 coding sequence is TGTGCCAGCAGCTTGGGACAGGGTATTGACACTGAAGCTTTCTTT. This sequence encodes CASSLGQGIDTEAFF.

The chain has TRBV11-2 and TRBJ2-7; 8 bases are a match to TRBD2. V trimming: 5 bases; J trimming: 6 bases; junction bases outside the gene matches: 6. Per germline, CDR1 SGHAT and CDR2 FQNNGV. The CDR3 is 13 residues long. Here the CDR3 DNA reads TGTGCCAGCAGCCCCGCGGGAGGAGCCGAGCAGTACTTC. Translated: CASSPAGGAEQYF.

The chain is built from TRBV27 and TRBJ2-3; 13 bases match TRBD2. Germline trimming cut 3 bases from V and 2 bases from J; bases unmatched to any gene: 14. Germline CDR1 MNHEY, CDR2 SMNVEV (reference sequence). The CDR3 contains 20 residues. DNA of the CDR3: TGTGCCAGCAGTTTTATTGCACCCGGACTAGCGGGGGCATACACAGATACGCAGTATTTT. Amino acids: CASSFIAPGLAGAYTDTQYF.

The chain uses TRBV5-6 and TRBJ2-7; possibly TRBD2 for D (7 bases). Germline loops: CDR1 SGHDT, CDR2 YYEEEE. V was clipped by 2 bases and J by 2 bases, with 11 bases between them. The CDR3 has 14 amino acids. The CDR3 coding sequence is TGTGCCAGCAGCTTCCAGCGGGACACCTACGAGCAGTACTTC. Amino acid sequence: CASSFQRDTYEQYF.

The chain carries TRBV5-1 and TRBJ2-1, with 10 bases aligning to TRBD2. Germline V CDR1 and CDR2: SGHRS, YFSETQ. The CDR3 length is 16 residues. J gave up 1 base and V 2 bases, and 3 bases lay outside the gene matches. CDR3 amino acids: CASSFTSGASYNEQFF. In DNA, the CDR3 is TGCGCCAGCAGCTTCACTAGCGGGGCATCCTACAATGAGCAGTTCTTC.

This rearrangement joins TRBV24-1 to TRBJ2-5, with D unresolved. Trimming shortened V by 2 bases and J by 2 bases, and 5 bases separated the two germline ends. The CDR3 has 13 residues. From germline, CDR1 is KGHDR and CDR2 SFDVKD. The CDR3 region has the DNA TGTGCCACCAGTGATTCCCATCAAGAGACCCAGTACTTC. It is translated as CATSDSHQETQYF.

A word on this clone: This CDR3 is also generated by other DNA sequences in the sample. This chain's CDR3 is CASSFSRGGTDTQYF. Here the CDR3 DNA reads TGCGCCAGCAGCTTTAGCAGGGGTGGCACAGATACGCAGTATTTT. The V and J genes are TRBV5-1 and TRBJ2-3, with D possibly matching TRBD1 (6 bases). V lost 2 bases to trimming and J lost 1 base, with 11 bases between them. Looked up from germline, CDR1 is SGHRS and CDR2 is YFSETQ. This CDR3 region has 15 residues.

The rearrangement joins TRBV6-1 to TRBJ1-1; D remains unclear. V dropped 3 bases and J dropped 0 bases, with 5 bases sitting between them. Germline V gene lookup returns CDR1 MNHNS and CDR2 SASEGT. The CDR3 extends over 13 amino acids. The CDR3 loop is CASSERVNTEAFF. The CDR3 nucleotides read TGTGCCAGCAGTGAGAGGGTGAACACTGAAGCTTTCTTT.

V is TRBV4-1 and J is TRBJ2-2; TRBD1 agrees at 11 bases. CDR1 is MGHRA, CDR2 YSYEKL, per germline. The CDR3 sequence is 16 residues long. Trimming at V came to 0 bases and at J to 6 bases, leaving 3 bases not matched to a gene. Written as DNA, the CDR3 is TGCGCCAGCAGCCAAGAGTTGGACAGGGGGCCCGGGGAGCTGTTTTTT. This gives the protein CASSQELDRGPGELFF.

The genes are TRBV5-4 and TRBJ1-1, with D maybe TRBD1 (6 bases). The germline gives CDR1 SGHNT, CDR2 YYREEE (reference sequence). The CDR3 spans 15 residues. Trimming cost V 4 bases and J 6 bases, with 19 bases left between them. The CDR3 DNA sequence: TGTGCCAGCAGCAAAGGACAGCTACCTGGGGCTGAAGCTTTCTTT. It yields the protein CASSKGQLPGAEAFF. The full variable domain, rest sourced from reference TRBV5-4 and TRBJ1-1, is ETGVTQSPTHLIKTRGQQVTLRCSSQSGHNTVSWYQQALGQGPQFIFQYYREEENGRGNFPPRFSGLQFPNYSSELNVNALELDDSALYLCASSKGQLPGAEAFFGQGTRLTVV.

The chain links TRBV27 to TRBJ1-1; perhaps TRBD1 as D (5 bases). The CDR3 is 15 residues long. The germline CDR1 and CDR2 sequences are MNHEY and SMNVEV (reference sequence). V lost 0 bases, J lost 5 bases, and 13 bases lay in between. The CDR3 nucleotides read TGTGCCAGCAGTTTATCGGTTGCAGGGTGGACTGAAGCTTTCTTT. It is translated as CASSLSVAGWTEAFF.

This chain connects TRBV13 to TRBJ1-1; perhaps TRBD1 as D (5 bases). Germline CDR1 reads PRHDT; CDR2 reads FYEKMQ (reference sequence). The CDR3 is 13 residues long. Deletions cut 1 base from V and 11 bases from J, with 14 bases between. The CDR3 loop reads CASSLERGSEAFF. The CDR3 DNA follows: TGTGCCAGCAGCTTAGAAAGGGGATCGGAGGCTTTCTTT.